The 18 T cell receptor beta chains presented below share a single source sample, sequenced in a study of cytomegalovirus exposure and HLA in healthy donors. Clones were sequenced by immunoSEQ multiplex PCR, and TCRdb holds only the in-frame ones, with some missing. The table lists 250,000 or so clones, roughly 87% of them singletons. The sequenced sample was PBMCs. The receptors were gathered from a man between 18 and 35 years old in good health and CMV-seropositive.

The gene calls are TRBV30 and TRBJ2-1; D ambiguous. V lost 0 bases to trimming and J lost 8 bases, with 11 bases between them. The germline CDR1 and CDR2 sequences are GTSNPN and SVGIG (reference sequence). The CDR3 is made up of 13 amino acids. The CDR3 sequence: CAWSVYSPDEQFF. DNA for the CDR3: TGTGCCTGGAGTGTATATAGCCCCGATGAGCAGTTCTTC.

The chain employs TRBV5-6 and TRBJ2-3, with D unresolved. Trimming shortened V by 3 bases and J by 6 bases, and 11 bases separated the two germline ends. Germline-derived CDR1 and CDR2 are SGHDT and YYEEEE. This CDR3 contains 13 residues. CDR3 amino acids: CASSSRWADTQYF. The CDR3 bases are TGTGCCAGCAGCTCCCGGTGGGCGGATACGCAGTATTTT.

The CDR3, as DNA: TGTGCCAGTAGTCGACAGGGCTTTGACTACGAGCAGTACTTC. This sequence encodes CASSRQGFDYEQYF. The J gene is TRBJ2-7, the V gene TRBV19; 7 bases agree with TRBD1. Germline CDR1 is LNHDA and CDR2 is SQIVND (reference sequence). The CDR3 length is 14 residues. The trim removed 5 bases at V and 3 bases at J, leaving 7 bases unmatched. The whole variable domain, filled in from reference TRBV19 and TRBJ2-7, reads DGGITQSPKYLFRKEGQNVTLSCEQNLNHDAMYWYRQDPGQGLRLIYYSQIVNDFQKGDIAEGYSVSREKKESFPLTVTSAQKNPTAFYLCASSRQGFDYEQYFGPGTRLTVT.

The J gene is TRBJ2-7, the V gene TRBV4-3; 7 nucleotides align to TRBD1. Germline CDR1 reads LGHNA; CDR2 reads YSLEER. The V gene end was trimmed by 0 bases and the J gene end by 4 bases; junction bases not matched to a gene: 9. CDR3 length: 16 residues. The CDR3 nucleotides are TGCGCCAGCAGCCAAGATGTCGGAGAGGGGGCATACGAGCAGTACTTC. It translates to CASSQDVGEGAYEQYF.

The rearrangement uses TRBV7-9 and TRBJ2-7; D unclear. The CDR3 extends over 13 amino acids. Germline CDR1 reads SEHNR; CDR2 reads FQNEAQ (reference sequence). V was cut by 4 bases and J by 5 bases, with 12 bases left in between. The CDR3 nucleotides are TGTGCCAGCAGCTACGGCCCATCGGACGAGCAGTACTTC. It translates to CASSYGPSDEQYF.

This chain connects TRBV7-9 to TRBJ2-7; D remains ambiguous. CDR3 size: 14 residues. Germline V lookup: CDR1 SEHNR, CDR2 FQNEAQ (reference sequence). V was pared by 0 bases and J by 2 bases, with 8 bases between. The CDR3 here is CASSLAGSTYEQYF. CDR3 DNA: TGTGCCAGCAGCTTAGCGGGGTCTACCTACGAGCAGTACTTC.

The J gene is TRBJ1-2, the V gene TRBV7-9; no clear D. The CDR3 contains 14 residues. V was clipped by 4 bases and J by 9 bases, with 18 bases between them. Germline V gene sequence: CDR1 SEHNR, CDR2 FQNEAQ (reference sequence). CDR3 in amino acids: CASSSTGPATSYTF. DNA for the CDR3: TGTGCCAGCAGCTCTACCGGGCCCGCTACCAGCTACACCTTC.

Only one count was recorded for this clone. The genes are TRBV19 and TRBJ2-7; 10 bases agree with TRBD2. The CDR3 is 15 residues long. After removal of 3 bases from V and 7 bases from J, the junction contained 9 bases not matched to a gene. The germline V gene encodes CDR1 LNHDA and CDR2 SQIVND (reference sequence). CDR3 sequence: CASSMSGRAEREQYF. The CDR3 DNA reads TGTGCCAGTAGTATGAGCGGGAGGGCAGAAAGAGAGCAGTACTTC.

The chain joins TRBV2 to TRBJ2-3, with 14 bases matching TRBD2. V lost 2 bases, J lost 5 bases, and 9 bases stayed unmatched. CDR3 size: 18 residues. The V gene's germline CDR1 is SNHLY and CDR2 FYNNEI. The CDR3 loop is CASSENGGLAGVGDTQYF. CDR3 DNA: TGTGCCAGCAGTGAAAATGGGGGACTAGCGGGAGTGGGAGATACGCAGTATTTT.

The rearrangement links TRBV5-1 to TRBJ1-2, with D uncertain. Germline loops: CDR1 SGHRS, CDR2 YFSETQ. The germline V and J ends were trimmed by 0 bases and 7 bases, with 13 bases remaining between them. The CDR3 has 14 amino acids. In DNA, the CDR3 is TGCGCCAGCAGCTTGGAGGGAACGCAAAGTGGCTACACCTTC. This translates into CASSLEGTQSGYTF.

This sequence joins TRBV5-1 and TRBJ2-3; a weak D match, TRBD1 (7 bases). Germline values: CDR1 SGHRS, CDR2 YFSETQ. V was shortened by 4 bases and J by 5 bases, with 14 bases between the two germline ends. CDR3 length: 14 residues. The CDR3 nucleotides read TGCGCCAGCAGCGCGGGGACAGTTAAAGATACGCAGTATTTT. It yields the protein CASSAGTVKDTQYF.

This clone was counted a single time. The chain is built from TRBV10-3 and TRBJ2-2, with 8 bases aligning to TRBD2. The CDR3 has 15 amino acids. Germline lookup yields CDR1 ENHRY and CDR2 SYGVKD. V was clipped by 5 bases and J by 5 bases; unmatched bases: 7. This CDR3 reads CAISSTSESTGELFF. The DNA of the CDR3 is TGTGCCATCAGTTCGACTAGCGAGTCGACCGGGGAGCTGTTTTTT.

This clone has only a few counts. V usage is TRBV7-3 and J usage is TRBJ1-5; no firm D call. Germline lookup yields CDR1 SGHTA and CDR2 FQGTGA. V gave up 3 bases and J gave up 6 bases, with 9 bases separating them. The CDR3 length is 13 residues. The CDR3 DNA is TGTGCCAGCAGCTTGGGGTCGGGTCAGCCCCAGCATTTT. As protein: CASSLGSGQPQHF. Full variable domain (missing parts from reference TRBV7-3 and TRBJ1-5): GAGVSQTPSNKVTEKGKYVELRCDPISGHTALYWYRQSLGQGPEFLIYFQGTGAADDSGLPNDRFFAVRPEGSVSTLKIQRTERGDSAVYLCASSLGSGQPQHFGDGTRLSIL.

The gene calls are TRBV5-1 and TRBJ2-3, with 10 bases matching TRBD2. Losses at the gene ends were 4 bases for V and 3 bases for J; bases not matched to a gene: 5. Germline V gene data show CDR1 as SGHRS and CDR2 as YFSETQ. The CDR3 is 15 amino acids. The chain's CDR3 is CASSPERGGTDTQYF. The DNA of the CDR3 is TGCGCCAGCAGCCCCGAGCGGGGGGGGACAGATACGCAGTATTTT.

In regard to this clone: The same CDR3 also results from other DNA sequences found in this sample. The gene calls are TRBV6-1 and TRBJ1-2; D call uncertain. Germline V gene lookup returns CDR1 MNHNS and CDR2 SASEGT. Deletions cut 3 bases from V and 5 bases from J, with 7 bases between. The CDR3 loop spans 12 amino acids. The CDR3 sequence: CASSERLYGYTF. The DNA of the CDR3 is TGTGCCAGCAGTGAGAGACTATATGGCTACACCTTC.

The rearrangement joins TRBV7-2 to TRBJ2-7, with 9 bases matching TRBD1. The CDR3 is 15 amino acids. The V segment lost 6 bases and the J segment 3 bases; nucleotides outside the gene matches: 9. CDR1 and CDR2 from the germline V gene are SGHTA and FQGNSA. CDR3 in DNA: TGTGCCAGCAGGCTTTCGGACAGGGGTATCTACGAGCAGTACTTC. Its protein product is CASRLSDRGIYEQYF.

The chain links TRBV6-1 to TRBJ2-7; 11 positions agree with TRBD1. V lost 4 bases to trimming and J lost 2 bases; unmatched junction nucleotides: 4. The CDR3 is 15 amino acids. CDR1 MNHNS and CDR2 SASEGT come from the germline V gene. CDR3: CASSVEDRGPYEQYF. The CDR3 region has the DNA TGTGCCAGCAGTGTTGAGGACAGGGGGCCCTACGAGCAGTACTTC.

This clone was observed a handful of times. The chain employs TRBV30 and TRBJ1-2; no clear D gene. Between the trimmed V and J ends, which lost 0 bases and 8 bases, there was a span of 10 bases. CDR1 is GTSNPN and CDR2 is SVGIG in the germline V gene (reference sequence). The CDR3 has 12 amino acids. CDR3 loop: CAWSVIEEGYTF. The CDR3 coding sequence is TGTGCCTGGAGTGTCATAGAGGAGGGCTACACCTTC. Full variable domain (missing parts from reference TRBV30 and TRBJ1-2): SQTIHQWPATLVQPVGSPLSLECTVEGTSNPNLYWYRQAAGRGLQLLFYSVGIGQISSEVPQNLSASRPQDRQFILSSKKLLLSDSGFYLCAWSVIEEGYTFGSGTRLTVV.